Following are 28 T cell receptor beta chains from one sample sequenced in a study of cytomegalovirus exposure and HLA in healthy donors. Primers for the PCR totalled 60 Vbeta and 13 Jbeta. Some clones are missing from TCRdb's copy, which holds only in-frame ones; the method was immunoSEQ multiplex PCR. The profile shows under 120,000 clones, about 59% of them singletons. Sequencing was done on a sample of PBMCs. These receptors were taken from a young man in good health and CMV-seropositive.

The chain uses TRBV27 and TRBJ2-7; a possible D gene is TRBD1 (5 bases). CDR3 length equals 15 residues. Germline V gene sequence: CDR1 MNHEY, CDR2 SMNVEV (reference sequence). The V end was cut by 3 bases, the J end by 0 bases, with 12 bases between. The chain's CDR3 is CASSFQGQSSYEQYF. The CDR3 DNA sequence: TGTGCCAGCAGTTTTCAGGGTCAGAGCTCCTACGAGCAGTACTTC.

V gene TRBV7-6 combines with J gene TRBJ1-2; 9 bases agree with TRBD1. Germline CDR1 reads SGHVS; CDR2 reads FNYEAQ. This CDR3 has 14 amino acids. Trimming at V came to 1 base and at J to 6 bases, leaving 3 bases not matched to a gene. CDR3 amino acids: CASSLGGQGNGYTF. The CDR3 DNA sequence: TGTGCCAGCAGCTTAGGGGGACAGGGCAATGGCTACACCTTC.

The chain recombines TRBV6-1 with TRBJ1-5; the D is unclear. Germline CDR1 and CDR2: MNHNS and SASEGT. The CDR3 consists of 15 residues. The V end lost 5 bases, the J end lost 0 bases, and 11 bases lay between the germline ends. As DNA, the CDR3 is TGTGCCAGCAGTAGACTAACGGATAGCAATCAGCCCCAGCATTTT. Translated, it gives CASSRLTDSNQPQHF.

CDR3 region: CASSVTSNVYNSPLHF. The CDR3 DNA sequence: TGTGCCAGCAGCGTTACTAGTAATGTCTATAATTCACCCCTCCACTTT. The chain couples TRBV9 to TRBJ1-6, with D unclear. Germline V lookup: CDR1 SGDLS, CDR2 YYNGEE. The CDR3 runs to 16 residues. V lost 2 bases and J 3 bases, leaving 12 bases between the germline ends.

In this sample, this clone turned up a few times. The chain uses TRBV5-1 and TRBJ2-5; D possibly corresponds to TRBD2 (6 bases). Trimming shortened V by 6 bases and J by 5 bases, and 14 bases separated the two germline ends. Germline V gene lookup returns CDR1 SGHRS and CDR2 YFSETQ. The CDR3 is 13 residues long. The CDR3 coding sequence is TGCGCCAGCAACAACGGGGGTGGGGAGACCCAGTACTTC. Protein product: CASNNGGGETQYF.

Notes on this clone: Its ends do not fully match the called genes, so a read error is possible. The chain uses TRBV5-4 and TRBJ2-7; 10 bases line up with TRBD2. The CDR3 spans 17 residues. CDR1 is SGHNT and CDR2 is YYREEE in the germline V gene (reference sequence). The CDR3 is CASSPDSGGAAVYGQYF. Here the CDR3 DNA reads TGTGCCAGCAGCCCAGACAGCGGGGGGGCCGCCGTCTACGGGCAGTACTTC.

CDR3 in amino acids: CASSPGLAGEQYF. The CDR3, as DNA: TGTGCCAGCAGTCCAGGACTAGCTGGCGAGCAGTACTTC. The chain combines TRBV2 with TRBJ2-7, with 8 bases fitting TRBD2. CDR1 and CDR2 from the germline V gene are SNHLY and FYNNEI. This CDR3 contains 13 residues. J was trimmed by 6 bases and V by 5 bases; bases with no gene match: 6.

This sequence joins TRBV5-1 and TRBJ2-7, with 9 positions matching TRBD1. The germline V gene encodes CDR1 SGHRS and CDR2 YFSETQ. The CDR3 is made up of 16 amino acids. V lost 4 bases to trimming and J lost 0 bases; unmatched junction nucleotides: 8. In DNA form, the CDR3 reads TGCGCCAGCAGCATATATCCGGGACAGGGCTCCTACGAGCAGTACTTC. This sequence encodes CASSIYPGQGSYEQYF.

The V gene is TRBV6-6, the J gene TRBJ1-2, with a tentative D call TRBD1 (6 bases). The CDR3 consists of 13 residues. Trimming pared 4 bases from V and 6 bases from J, leaving 12 bases between. Germline assignment: CDR1 MNHNY and CDR2 SVGAGI (reference sequence). The CDR3 protein is CASSWGPGDGYTF. The CDR3 DNA sequence: TGTGCCAGCAGTTGGGGGCCCGGGGATGGCTACACCTTC.

The chain joins TRBV6-1 to TRBJ1-2, with a weak D call TRBD1 (6 bases). The CDR3 is 13 amino acids. Germline CDR1 reads MNHNS; CDR2 reads SASEGT. Trimming left V 6 bases short and J 6 bases short, with 14 bases between. The CDR3 coding sequence is TGTGCCAGCAGGGGGGGGGCCCTCGATGGCTACACCTTC. Encoded protein: CASRGGALDGYTF.

This chain joins TRBV14 and TRBJ1-2; 11 bases agree with TRBD1. The germline CDR1 and CDR2 sequences are SGHDN and FVKESK. V lost 5 bases, J lost 7 bases, and 6 bases stayed unmatched. The CDR3 loop spans 14 amino acids. This CDR3 is CASSYGTGGFGYTF. CDR3 bases: TGTGCCAGCAGCTACGGGACAGGGGGTTTTGGCTACACCTTC.

This chain connects TRBV10-3 to TRBJ2-1; TRBD1 might be the D (6 bases). Germline CDR1 reads ENHRY; CDR2 reads SYGVKD. This CDR3 is built from 17 residues. V lost 3 bases and J lost 0, with 15 bases in between. CDR3 in amino acids: CAISESAGQNSYNEQFF. CDR3 in DNA: TGTGCCATCAGTGAATCGGCCGGACAGAACTCCTACAATGAGCAGTTCTTC.

This clone was seen only a few times. The rearrangement uses TRBV5-4 and TRBJ1-1; D is perhaps TRBD1 (6 bases). Germline V gives CDR1 SGHNT, CDR2 YYREEE (reference sequence). CDR3 length equals 15 residues. The V end was cut by 0 bases, the J end by 4 bases, with 13 bases between. CDR3 in amino acids: CASSLGGTGTTEAFF. The CDR3 coding sequence is TGTGCCAGCAGCTTGGGTGGTACAGGGACCACTGAAGCTTTCTTT.

This clone was picked up one time. This chain connects TRBV19 to TRBJ1-1; the D gene is possibly TRBD1 (6 bases). The CDR3 spans 13 residues. Trimming took off 6 bases at V and 1 base at J, with 9 bases between the two ends. Germline CDR1 and CDR2: LNHDA and SQIVND (reference sequence). The CDR3 DNA is TGTGCCAGTAGCGGACAGCGGAACACTGAAGCTTTCTTT. Translating gives CASSGQRNTEAFF.

The chain joins TRBV6-1 to TRBJ2-5; a possible D gene is TRBD1 (8 bases). This CDR3 region has 15 residues. CDR1 and CDR2 (germline): MNHNS, SASEGT. V lost 11 bases, J lost 4 bases, and 23 bases lay in between. CDR3 sequence reads: CAGTTLTGAGETQYF. In DNA, the CDR3 is TGTGCCGGGACTACCTTGACAGGGGCGGGAGAGACCCAGTACTTC.

This clone was observed a handful of times. This rearrangement joins TRBV6-1 to TRBJ2-7, with a tentative D call TRBD1 (6 bases). This CDR3 has 16 residues. Trimming left V 1 base short and J 5 bases short, with 18 bases between. Germline V CDR1 and CDR2: MNHNS, SASEGT. DNA of the CDR3: TGTGCCAGCAGTGAAGGTTCGCCTGGCAGGGACAACGAGCAGTACTTC. Its protein product is CASSEGSPGRDNEQYF.

The rearrangement uses TRBV19 and TRBJ2-7, with 9 bases that match TRBD2. V dropped 3 bases and J dropped 0; count of bases not matched to a gene: 9. The CDR3 loop spans 17 amino acids. Germline V gives CDR1 LNHDA, CDR2 SQIVND (reference sequence). CDR3 amino acids: CASSINIAGEFSYEQYF. The CDR3 DNA reads as TGTGCCAGTAGTATTAATATAGCGGGGGAATTCTCCTACGAGCAGTACTTC.

This sequence joins TRBV7-9 and TRBJ1-2, with D tentatively TRBD1 (6 bases). V lost 4 bases and J 6 bases, leaving 18 bases between the germline ends. From germline, CDR1 is SEHNR and CDR2 FQNEAQ (reference sequence). This CDR3 spans 15 amino acids. The CDR3 sequence: CASSSRIGGRDGYTF. CDR3 DNA: TGTGCCAGCAGCTCGCGGATCGGGGGGCGGGATGGCTACACCTTC. The whole variable domain, filled in from reference TRBV7-9 and TRBJ1-2, reads DTGVSQNPRHKITKRGQNVTFRCDPISEHNRLYWYRQTLGQGPEFLTYFQNEAQLEKSRLLSDRFSAERPKGSFSTLEIQRTEQGDSAMYLCASSSRIGGRDGYTFGSGTRLTVV.

V gene TRBV5-6 combines with J gene TRBJ2-7; 7 bases match TRBD1. Unmatched junction bases numbered 8, after V lost 3 bases and J lost 5 bases. This CDR3 is 14 amino acids long. The germline V gene has CDR1 SGHDT and CDR2 YYEEEE. CDR3 sequence reads: CASSWKQGIDEQYF. CDR3 in DNA: TGTGCCAGCAGCTGGAAACAGGGGATCGACGAGCAGTACTTC.

The V and J genes are TRBV6-5 and TRBJ1-5; the match to TRBD1 covers 9 bases. The CDR3 contains 14 residues. J was trimmed by 7 bases and V by 10 bases; bases with no gene match: 11. The V gene's germline CDR1 is MNHEY and CDR2 SVGAGI. CDR3 amino acids: CATGTGSQWQPQHF. The CDR3 nucleotides are TGTGCCACCGGGACAGGGTCACAGTGGCAGCCCCAGCATTTT.

The V and J genes are TRBV6-5 and TRBJ2-7; D gene ambiguous. Per germline, CDR1 MNHEY and CDR2 SVGAGI. The CDR3 extends over 13 amino acids. Trimming removed 3 bases at V and 5 bases at J, with 11 bases between. CDR3 nucleotides: TGTGCCAGCAGTTATATGTCAGGCCACGAGCAGTACTTC. It is translated as CASSYMSGHEQYF.

Only a few counts were recorded for this clone. The chain joins TRBV10-1 to TRBJ2-7; TRBD1 might be the D (6 bases). Trimming stripped 0 bases from V and 2 bases from J, with 11 bases between. Germline V gene data show CDR1 as WNHNN and CDR2 as SYGVQD (reference sequence). The CDR3 contains 15 residues. In nucleotides, the CDR3 is TGCGCCAGCAGTGAGTCGTGGCAGGGGACCTACGAGCAGTACTTC. This sequence encodes CASSESWQGTYEQYF.

J is TRBJ2-3 and V is TRBV19; 11 bases are a match to TRBD2. The CDR3 covers 14 residues. CDR1 LNHDA and CDR2 SQIVND come from the germline V gene (reference sequence). V gave up 7 bases and J gave up 6 bases; unmatched junction bases: 6. CDR3 residues: CASMIAGGRDTQYF. The CDR3 coding sequence is TGTGCCAGTATGATAGCGGGGGGGCGGGATACGCAGTATTTT.

The chain uses TRBV10-3 and TRBJ2-1, with 9 bases aligning to TRBD2. The CDR3 runs to 16 residues. The trim removed 6 bases at V and 0 bases at J, leaving 6 bases unmatched. Germline V gives CDR1 ENHRY, CDR2 SYGVKD. The CDR3 nucleotides are TGTGCCATCAGGTCTCATAGCGGGGGCTCCTACAATGAGCAGTTCTTC. Translation gives CAIRSHSGGSYNEQFF.

The V and J genes are TRBV5-6 and TRBJ2-5, with D maybe TRBD1 (7 bases). Germline V gene lookup returns CDR1 SGHDT and CDR2 YYEEEE. The CDR3 has 16 amino acids. V was pared by 1 base and J by 3 bases, with 16 bases between. CDR3 coding DNA: TGTGCCAGCAGCTTGTTACAGGGGAGGCCGGAAGAGACCCAGTACTTC. Translation gives CASSLLQGRPEETQYF. Based on the CDR3 plus reference TRBV5-6 and TRBJ2-5, the full variable domain is DAGVTQSPTHLIKTRGQQVTLRCSPKSGHDTVSWYQQALGQGPQFIFQYYEEEERQRGNFPDRFSGHQFPNYSSELNVNALLLGDSALYLCASSLLQGRPEETQYFGPGTRLLVL.

The chain carries TRBV27 and TRBJ2-7, with D possibly TRBD1 on 6 matching bases. CDR1 and CDR2 (germline): MNHEY, SMNVEV (reference sequence). There are 15 residues in the CDR3. V dropped 2 bases and J dropped 1 base, with 12 bases sitting between them. The DNA for the CDR3 is TGTGCCAGCAGTTTAACACAGGGAGAGTCCTACGAGCAGTACTTC. It yields the protein CASSLTQGESYEQYF.

This chain uses TRBV18 with TRBJ2-5, with 11 bases that match TRBD2. Losses at the gene ends were 3 bases for V and 5 bases for J; bases not matched to a gene: 8. The length of the CDR3 is 16 residues. From germline, CDR1 is KGHSH and CDR2 LQKENI. CDR3 sequence (DNA): TGTGCCAGCTCACCTTCACTAGCGGGGGTGAGGGAGACCCAGTACTTC. It translates to CASSPSLAGVRETQYF.

The chain combines TRBV11-2 with TRBJ2-6; D possibly corresponds to TRBD1 (5 bases). V lost 5 bases and J 4 bases, leaving 21 bases between the germline ends. CDR1 SGHAT and CDR2 FQNNGV come from the germline V gene. The CDR3 has 18 residues. CDR3 sequence: CASSLPRRGTTGANVLTF. The CDR3 nucleotides read TGTGCCAGCAGCCTGCCCCGAAGGGGAACTACGGGGGCCAACGTCCTGACTTTC.